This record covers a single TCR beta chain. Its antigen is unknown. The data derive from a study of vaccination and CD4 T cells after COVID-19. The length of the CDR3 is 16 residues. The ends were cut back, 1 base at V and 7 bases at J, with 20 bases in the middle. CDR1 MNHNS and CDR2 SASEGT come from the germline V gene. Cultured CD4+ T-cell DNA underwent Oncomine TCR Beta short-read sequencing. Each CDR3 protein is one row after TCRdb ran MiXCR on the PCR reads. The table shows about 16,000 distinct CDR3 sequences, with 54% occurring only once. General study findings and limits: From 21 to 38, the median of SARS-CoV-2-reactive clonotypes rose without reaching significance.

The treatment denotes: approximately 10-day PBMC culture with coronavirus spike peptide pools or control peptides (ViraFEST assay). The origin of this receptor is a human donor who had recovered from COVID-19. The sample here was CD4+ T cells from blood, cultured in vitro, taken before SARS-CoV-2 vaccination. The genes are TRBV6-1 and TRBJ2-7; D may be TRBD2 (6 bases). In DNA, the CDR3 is TGTGCCAGCAGTGAAGGGAGGGCCCCGGTGGGGAGGGAGCAGTACTTC. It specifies CASSEGRAPVGREQYF.